This record looks at one TCR beta chain sequence and its context. Researchers partitioned CD4+ cells into CD45RA+ naive and CD45RA-negative memory subsets. Germline V gene sequence: CDR1 SGHVS, CDR2 FNYEAQ. V lost 1 base to trimming and J lost 5 bases, with 23 bases between them. This CDR3 has 18 amino acids. This specimen comes from a study of shared clonotypes between healthy human individuals. Replicate PCRs for sorted subsets used 200 ng DNA; this equaled about 30,000 T cell genomes. TCRdb's table, derived via immunoSEQ multiplex PCR, lists solely in-frame clones and lacks some. This table has over a million clones, approximately 80% appearing once.

The genes are TRBV7-6 and TRBJ2-5; D tentatively fits TRBD1 or TRBD2 (5 bases each). Input material: memory CD4+ T cells from PBMCs. The subset: CD45RA-negative fraction. The TCR originated in a man younger than 35 in good health. Some clones in this sample may be carry-over from other donors' samples. CDR3 region: CASSLGQGAGLTGETQYF. DNA of the CDR3: TGTGCCAGCAGCTTAGGGCAGGGTGCAGGACTCACCGGGGAGACCCAGTACTTC.